The TCR beta chain under discussion was sequenced for a study of blood T cell repertoires in COVID-19. Germline V gives CDR1 SGDLS, CDR2 YYNGEE. The V and J ends lost 4 bases and 4 bases, in that order; junction bases with no gene match: 6. There are 15 residues in the CDR3. Libraries were prepared by immunoSEQ multiplex PCR; TCRdb keeps only in-frame clonotypes and omits some of them. There are about 340,000 clones in the sample; around 83% occur only once, and just under 3% lies in the top ten. The J gene is TRBJ2-7, the V gene TRBV9; 12 nucleotides line up with TRBD2. What was sequenced was peripheral blood. This TCR derives from a man under 40 with active or convalescent COVID-19. CDR3 residues: CASSPRTSGTYEQYF. The DNA for the CDR3 is TGTGCCAGCAGCCCGCGGACTAGCGGGACTTACGAGCAGTACTTC.